Given below is one T cell receptor beta chain in context. Clinical history as reported by participants underpinned cohort assignment. These data originate in a study of blood T cell repertoires in COVID-19. Turning to the study itself: Samples came from the United States, Italy and Spain, spanning acute and convalescent COVID-19.

Clones were read by immunoSEQ multiplex PCR, and TCRdb kept only the in-frame ones, dropping some. The table shows more than 100,000 clones, with under 90% occurring only once. The sequenced material came from PBMCs or T cells enriched from blood (not recorded which). The receptor was derived from a middle-aged man with acute COVID-19.

This CDR3 reads CASSQTEARDQFF. CDR3 sequence (DNA): TGTGCCAGCAGCCAAACGGAAGCGAGGGATCAGTTCTTC. This chain uses TRBV3-1 (or the pseudogene TRBV3-2) with TRBJ2-1; a weak D match, TRBD2 (5 bases). V lost 2 bases and J 13 bases, leaving 15 bases between the germline ends. The CDR3 runs 13 residues. Germline assignment: CDR1 LGHDT and CDR2 YNNKEL (reference sequence).